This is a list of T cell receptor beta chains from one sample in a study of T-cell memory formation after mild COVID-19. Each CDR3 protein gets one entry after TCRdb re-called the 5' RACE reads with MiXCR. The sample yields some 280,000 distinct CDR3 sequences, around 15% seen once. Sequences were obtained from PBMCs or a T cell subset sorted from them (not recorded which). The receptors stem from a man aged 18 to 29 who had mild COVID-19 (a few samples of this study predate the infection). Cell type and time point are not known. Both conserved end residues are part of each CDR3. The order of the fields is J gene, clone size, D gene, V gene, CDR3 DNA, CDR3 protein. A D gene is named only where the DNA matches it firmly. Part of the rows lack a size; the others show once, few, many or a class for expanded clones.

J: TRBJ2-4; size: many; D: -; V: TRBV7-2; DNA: TGTGCCAGCAGACCTCAGGGCGCCAAAAACATTCAGTACTTC; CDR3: CASRPQGAKNIQYF
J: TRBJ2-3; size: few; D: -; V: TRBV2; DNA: TGTGCCAGCAGTTTTGGTGGCGGGGACACAGATACGCAGTATTTT; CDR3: CASSFGGGDTDTQYF
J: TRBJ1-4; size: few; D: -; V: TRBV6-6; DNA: TGTGCCAGCAGTTACACCCGAGGGCATAATGAAAAACTGTTTTTT; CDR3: CASSYTRGHNEKLFF
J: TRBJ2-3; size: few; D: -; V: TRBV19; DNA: TGTGCCAGTAGCCCACAGGGACCTCGGGGCTTTAGCACAGATACGCAGTATTTT; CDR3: CASSPQGPRGFSTDTQYF
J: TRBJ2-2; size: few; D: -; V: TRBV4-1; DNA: TGCGCCAGCAGCCAAGATCCGGGACAGAACACCGGGGAGCTGTTTTTT; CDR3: CASSQDPGQNTGELFF
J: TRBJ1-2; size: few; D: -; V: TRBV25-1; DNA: TGTGCCAGCAGTGAATATCCCCAGGCGGGTGGCTACACCTTC; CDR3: CASSEYPQAGGYTF
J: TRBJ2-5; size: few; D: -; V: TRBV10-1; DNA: TGCGCCAGCAGTGAGTCCGGGGGAAGGGAGACCCAGTACTTC; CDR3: CASSESGGRETQYF
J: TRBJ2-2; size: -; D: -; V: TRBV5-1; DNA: TGCGCCAGCAGTATGACTTGGAACACCGGGGAGCTGTTTTTT; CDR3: CASSMTWNTGELFF
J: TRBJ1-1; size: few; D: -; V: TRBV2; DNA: TGTGCCAGCAGTGCCGGGACCGTCGTCACTGAAGCTTTCTTT; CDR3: CASSAGTVVTEAFF
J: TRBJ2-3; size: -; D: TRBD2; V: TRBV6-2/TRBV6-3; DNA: TGTGCCAGCAGCCAGGGGACTAGCGGGGGGACAAGAACGCAGTATTTT; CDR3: CASSQGTSGGTRTQYF
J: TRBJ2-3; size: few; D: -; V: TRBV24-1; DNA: TGTGCCACCAGTGATTTGGGCGCAGGGGCGGATACGCAGTATTTT; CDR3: CATSDLGAGADTQYF
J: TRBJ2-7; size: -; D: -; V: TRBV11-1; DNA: TGTGCCAGCAGCTTCGGGAACGAGCAGTACTTC; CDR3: CASSFGNEQYF
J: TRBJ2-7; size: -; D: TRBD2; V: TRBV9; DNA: TGTGCCAGCAGCGTCTCACTAGCGGGGGGCTACGAGCAGTACTTC; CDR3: CASSVSLAGGYEQYF
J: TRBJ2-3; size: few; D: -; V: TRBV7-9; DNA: TGTGCCAGCAGCCATGGCAGGGATTGGAGCACAGATACGCAGTATTTT; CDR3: CASSHGRDWSTDTQYF
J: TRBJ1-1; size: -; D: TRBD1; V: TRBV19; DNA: TGTGCCAGTCGGACAGGGGAGGGGACTGAAGCTTTCTTT; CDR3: CASRTGEGTEAFF
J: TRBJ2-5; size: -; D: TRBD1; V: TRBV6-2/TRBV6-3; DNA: TGTGCCAGCAGCCCCGTGACAGGGGGAGAGACCCAGTACTTC; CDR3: CASSPVTGGETQYF
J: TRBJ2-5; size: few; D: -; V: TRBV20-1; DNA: TGCAGTGCTAGAGTTGGAACAGTTGGGGGTCTTCCCGCTTGGAGGACCCAGTACTTC; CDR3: CSARVGTVGGLPAWRTQYF